This T cell receptor beta chain was identified during a study of molecular identifiers for immune sequencing clone quantification (dated by TCRdb to between 2018 and 2020). About the investigation overall: For a replicate experiment, the RNA from either 20,000 or 100,000 naive CD8 T cells was divided into five aliquots, and four of those aliquots went on to sequencing. This methods study benchmarked molecular-identifier clustering-based TCR repertoire sequencing (MIDCIRS) and TCR RNA copy counting, using CD8 T cells to do so. Study-wide findings and limitations: When barcode sub-clustering was not used, chimeric consensus sequences inflated TCR diversity, with chimeras reaching as high as 47%. Highly expanded clone sizes could be underestimated if identical TCR molecules share a barcode. Naive libraries contained spiked-in Jurkat TCR RNA (around eleven copies' worth), which is not part of the donor repertoire. Modeling indicated about 3 TCR RNA copies recovered per cell, compared with roughly 10 by digital PCR, which implies a capture efficiency of approximately 30%. Spiked-in Jurkat TCR RNA equivalent to a single cell was reported to be detectable even among 980,000 or so naive CD8 T cells. Clones above 20 RNA copies held over 97% of molecules in CMV-specific effector cells but under 1% in naive cells.

The library was obtained by PCR. TCRdb shows the sequencer as NextSeq 500. Bulk TCR libraries were made following a previously described method, with the TCR primers given in Table S5. Total RNA was purified with the Qiagen AllPrep DNA/RNA kit. Reads from multiple sequencing runs of the same library were pooled before analysis. The paper's processing steps were these. Reads were retained only if their TCR constant sequence matched exactly, and those retained reads were trimmed to 150 nt and grouped according to their 12-nt molecular barcodes. Reads inside each barcode group were sub-clustered using a 15% Levenshtein threshold, and a quality-weighted consensus sequence was constructed for each RNA molecule. Non-functional sequences were removed, as were lower-count sequences one edit away from another. On the basis of fitting two negative binomial distributions, barcode sub-clusters with fewer than 20% of the maximum read count were discarded. TCRdb trimmed public reads at Q25 via fastp, called clones via MiXCR and kept in-frame beta chains. Identical CDR3 protein sequences are pooled into one entry, listed with their most common genes and DNA. TCRdb, not the authors, supplied the V and J calls. In all, the sample holds roughly 100,000 distinct CDR3 sequences, and under 40% of those were seen once. The biggest ten clones account for roughly 9.7% of the sample.

Libraries of naive CD8 T cells were built from anywhere between about 17,000 and 1,000,000 sorted cells, with 10%, 30% or 50% of the purified RNA used. Naive CD8 T cells, defined as CD8+CD4-CCR7+CD45RA+, were FACS-sorted into RLT Plus buffer on a BD FACSAria II. Detection sensitivity was tested by spiking Jurkat RNA equal to over 8 TCR copies' worth into samples containing roughly 17,000-1,100,000 naive CD8 T cells. CD8 T cells were enriched using RosetteSep CD8+ T Cell Enrichment Cocktail and Ficoll-Paque, and the enriched cells then underwent ACK red cell lysis. Reading the germline V gene gives CDR1 MNHEY and CDR2 SVGEGT. From cysteine to phenylalanine, the CDR3 is 16 amino acids long. The read is trimmed to its CDR3 DNA, 48 bases read in frame from base 1. The germline V end is reduced by 6 bases and the J end by 0 bases; junction bases left unmatched: 9. This clonotype was observed a few times. Its antigen specificity is not known. The record has no base qualities; no much larger clone is one base away.

This sequence was found in a human donor in good health. Some libraries in this study had Jurkat cell RNA spiked in. The sequenced sample was naive CD8+ T cells from blood, with Jurkat cell RNA spiked in. Read against the paper, the sample's cell subset or site label means: FACS-sorted CD8+CD4-CCR7+CD45RA+ naive T cells. The chain was built from TRBV6-2 or TRBV6-3 and TRBJ2-7; the junction holds 9 bases that match TRBD1. CDR3 region: CASRPQQGANSYEQYF. The DNA sequence follows: TGTGCCAGCAGACCCCAACAGGGGGCGAACTCCTACGAGCAGTACTTC.